This T cell receptor beta chain came from a study of blood T cell repertoires in COVID-19. Trimming took 3 bases from V and 2 from J; bases not matched to a gene: 16. Germline V gene lookup returns CDR1 LGHDT and CDR2 YNNKEL (reference sequence). This CDR3 is built from 18 residues. This clone was detected once. This table comes from immunoSEQ multiplex PCR, and its TCRdb copy is limited to in-frame clones, with some not included. The sample lists roughly 76,000 clones; approximately 90% were seen once. Sequences were obtained from peripheral blood. V and J are TRBV3-1 (or the pseudogene TRBV3-2) and TRBJ2-7, with TRBD1 matching over 7 bases. The receptor comes from a man between 65 and 85 years old with active or convalescent COVID-19. The CDR3 here is CASSHRGTRRSETYEQYF. CDR3 coding DNA: TGTGCCAGCAGCCACAGGGGGACGAGGCGGAGCGAAACCTACGAGCAGTACTTC.